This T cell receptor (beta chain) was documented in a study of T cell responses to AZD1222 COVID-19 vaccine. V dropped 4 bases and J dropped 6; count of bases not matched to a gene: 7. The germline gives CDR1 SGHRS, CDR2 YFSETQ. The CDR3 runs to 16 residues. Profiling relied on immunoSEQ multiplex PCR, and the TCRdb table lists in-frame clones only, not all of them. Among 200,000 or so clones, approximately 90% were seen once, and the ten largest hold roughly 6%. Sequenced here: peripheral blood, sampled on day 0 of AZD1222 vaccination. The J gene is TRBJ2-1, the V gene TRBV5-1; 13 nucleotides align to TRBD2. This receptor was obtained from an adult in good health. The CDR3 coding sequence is TGCGCCAGCAGCCGGGAACTAGCGGGGGGGCCCAATGAGCAGTTCTTC. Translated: CASSRELAGGPNEQFF.